The 15 T cell receptor beta chains below all came from one sample that was sequenced in a study of Graves' ophthalmopathy and Graves' hyperthyroidism. Amplified TCR beta CDR3 regions were obtained using RNA transcripts as template. Scientists carried out first-round RT-PCR using HTBI primers and then a second-round multiplex PCR. Each CDR3 protein gets one entry after TCRdb re-called the multiplex PCR reads with MiXCR. The profile shows over a million distinct CDR3 sequences, about two fifths of them singletons. Sequencing used peripheral blood or thyroid tissue (not recorded which). These receptors originate from an adult man with Graves' hyperthyroidism.

This clonotype was picked up a small number of times. The chain combines TRBV28 with TRBJ1-1; D gene ambiguous. The CDR3 contains 13 residues. CDR1 is MDHEN and CDR2 is SYDVKM in the germline V gene. Trimming left V 5 bases short and J 4 bases short, with 11 bases between. The CDR3 spells CASSRSYGTEAFF. Written as DNA, the CDR3 is TGTGCCAGCAGTCGATCCTATGGCACTGAAGCTTTCTTT.

The sample holds many counts of this clonotype. The chain has TRBV7-9 and TRBJ1-6, with TRBD1 identical over 7 bases. The V gene end was trimmed by 4 bases and the J gene end by 6 bases; junction bases not matched to a gene: 6. Germline loops: CDR1 SEHNR, CDR2 FQNEAQ (reference sequence). The CDR3 extends over 15 amino acids. This CDR3 reads CASSYVGTANSPLHF. CDR3 sequence (DNA): TGTGCCAGCAGCTACGTCGGGACAGCTAATTCACCCCTCCACTTT.

This chain joins TRBV7-2 and TRBJ1-4; D possibly corresponds to TRBD1 (5 bases). Germline CDR1 reads SGHTA; CDR2 reads FQGNSA. The length of the CDR3 is 13 residues. V was clipped by 1 base and J by 10 bases, with 10 bases between them. For the CDR3, the DNA is TGTGCCAGCAGCTTAGATGAGAGGGGAAAACTGTTTTTT. Protein: CASSLDERGKLFF.

Concerning this clonotype itself: A much larger clone is a single base away; this may be a read error. This CDR3 is missing its conserved last phenylalanine or tryptophan, likely due to a read error. The chain joins TRBV12-3 or TRBV12-4 to TRBJ2-7, with D maybe TRBD2 (5 bases). V was shortened by 5 bases and J by 2 bases, with 13 bases between the two germline ends. There are 14 residues in the CDR3. The CDR3 loop reads CASSLRGITYEQYL. The DNA of the CDR3 is TGTGCCAGCAGTCTACGGGGTATAACCTACGAGCAGTACTTA.

The chain has TRBV4-3 and TRBJ1-1, with D unresolved. V lost 0 bases and J lost 1, with 12 bases in between. Germline CDR1 reads LGHNA; CDR2 reads YSLEER. This CDR3 spans 16 amino acids. The CDR3 nucleotides are TGCGCCAGCAGCCAAGATCTTGGTGTAGGGAACACTGAAGCTTTCTTT. This codes for CASSQDLGVGNTEAFF.

This clonotype occurred many times. The chain joins TRBV6-5 to TRBJ2-5; 9 nucleotides align to TRBD2. The V gene end was trimmed by 0 bases and the J gene end by 1 base; junction bases not matched to a gene: 3. The CDR3 sequence is 16 residues long. CDR1 and CDR2 from the germline V gene are MNHEY and SVGAGI. This CDR3 is CASSYSGSGSQETQYF. The CDR3 nucleotides are TGTGCCAGCAGTTACTCGGGTAGCGGGAGCCAAGAGACCCAGTACTTC.

This clonotype came up a few times. The rearrangement links TRBV15 to TRBJ1-2; D perhaps matches TRBD1 (5 bases). The CDR3 runs 16 residues. V was clipped by 2 bases and J by 8 bases, with 21 bases between them. Looked up from germline, CDR1 is LNHNV and CDR2 is YYDKDF (reference sequence). CDR3 DNA sequence: TGTGCCACCAGCAGACGGGACGGATCCCCGTTGAGGGGCTACACCTTC. This codes for CATSRRDGSPLRGYTF.

The chain couples TRBV5-6 to TRBJ1-3; maybe TRBD1 (5 bases). Germline CDR1 and CDR2: SGHDT and YYEEEE. The length of the CDR3 is 16 residues. V lost 5 bases and J 0 bases, leaving 15 bases between the germline ends. The CDR3 loop is CASSGPGPSSGNTIYF. The DNA of the CDR3 is TGTGCCAGCAGTGGACCGGGGCCCTCCTCTGGAAACACCATATATTTT.

This clonotype came up many times. This chain connects TRBV5-1 to TRBJ2-5; 9 bases are shared with TRBD1. CDR3 size: 14 residues. The V segment lost 5 bases and the J segment 4 bases; nucleotides outside the gene matches: 6. CDR1 and CDR2 from the germline V gene are SGHRS and YFSETQ. The CDR3 DNA sequence: TGCGCCAGCAGGCCGGGACAGGGATCAGAGACCCAGTACTTC. This gives the protein CASRPGQGSETQYF.

This clonotype was seen more than once but under ten times. The rearrangement links TRBV6-5 to TRBJ1-2, with TRBD1 identical over 8 bases. J was trimmed by 2 bases and V by 2 bases; bases with no gene match: 4. This CDR3 comprises 15 residues. Germline loops: CDR1 MNHEY, CDR2 SVGAGI. CDR3 DNA: TGTGCCAGCAGTTACACCAGGGGGCAGAACTATGGCTACACCTTC. Amino acids: CASSYTRGQNYGYTF.

The chain combines TRBV25-1 with TRBJ2-5; D is unclear. This CDR3 region has 9 residues. The V end lost 8 bases, the J end lost 7 bases, and 5 bases lay between the germline ends. Germline V CDR1 and CDR2: MGHDK, SYGVNS. For the CDR3, the DNA is TGTGCCAGCCGGCTGACCCAGTACTTC. It encodes CASRLTQYF.

The sample holds one count of this clonotype. The genes are TRBV7-9 and TRBJ1-1; possibly TRBD1 for D (5 bases). Germline CDR1 SEHNR, CDR2 FQNEAQ (reference sequence). This CDR3 is 14 amino acids long. Trimming took off 3 bases at V and 9 bases at J, with 17 bases between the two ends. The CDR3 DNA reads TGTGCCAGCAGCTTGAGTCCCCAGGGCGGCAAAGCTTTCTTT. Translating gives CASSLSPQGGKAFF.

This chain links TRBV13 with TRBJ1-2, with D hard to call. The V gene lost 1 base and the J gene lost 7 bases, with 10 bases spanning the gap. CDR3 length: 13 amino acids. Germline V CDR1 and CDR2: PRHDT, FYEKMQ (reference sequence). The CDR3, as DNA: TGTGCCAGCAGCTTAGACAGTGGTCGTGGCTACACCTTC. Encoded protein: CASSLDSGRGYTF.

In the case of this clonotype: Given a much more abundant clone one base away, this may be a read error. The chain is built from TRBV9 and TRBJ1-2; 7 positions agree with TRBD1. The CDR3 spans 15 residues. Germline-derived CDR1 and CDR2 are SGDLS and YYNGEE. The DNA of the CDR3 is TGTGCCAGCGGCGTAGGTGGAGGGGGCGCGGAAGGCTACACCTTC. Amino acids: CASGVGGGGAEGYTF.

This rearrangement joins TRBV11-2 to TRBJ2-2; 8 bases are a match to TRBD1. This CDR3 has 16 residues. CDR1 is SGHAT and CDR2 is FQNNGV in the germline V gene. V was pared by 0 bases and J by 5 bases, with 5 bases of the junction left unmatched. CDR3: CASSLEFNRGTGELFF. The CDR3 coding sequence is TGTGCCAGCAGCTTAGAATTCAACAGGGGGACCGGGGAGCTGTTTTTT.